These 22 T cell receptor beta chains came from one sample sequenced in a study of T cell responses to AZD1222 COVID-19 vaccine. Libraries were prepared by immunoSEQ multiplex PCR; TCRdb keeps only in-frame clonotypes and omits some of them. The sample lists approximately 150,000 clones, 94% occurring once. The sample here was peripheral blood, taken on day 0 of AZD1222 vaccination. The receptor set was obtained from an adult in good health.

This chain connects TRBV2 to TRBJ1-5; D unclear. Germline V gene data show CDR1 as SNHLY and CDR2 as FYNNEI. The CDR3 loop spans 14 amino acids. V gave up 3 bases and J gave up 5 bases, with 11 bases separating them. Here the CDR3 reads CASSDGPGYQPQHF. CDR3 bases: TGTGCCAGCAGTGACGGACCGGGATATCAGCCCCAGCATTTT.

CDR3 residues: CASSLKRLAGVGTDEQYV. CDR3 DNA sequence: TGCGCCAGCAGCTTGAAACGTCTAGCGGGAGTCGGAACGGACGAGCAGTACGTC. The chain is built from TRBV5-1 and TRBJ2-7; TRBD2 matches 10 bases. V lost 1 base, J lost 5 bases, and 15 bases stayed unmatched. The CDR3 is made up of 18 amino acids. Germline lookup yields CDR1 SGHRS and CDR2 YFSETQ.

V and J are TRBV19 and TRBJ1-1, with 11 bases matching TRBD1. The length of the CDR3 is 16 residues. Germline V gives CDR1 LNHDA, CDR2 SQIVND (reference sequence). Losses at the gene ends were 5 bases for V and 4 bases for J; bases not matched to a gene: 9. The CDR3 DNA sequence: TGTGCCAGTAGTGCCCGGGACAGGGGGTATCGCACTGAAGCTTTCTTT. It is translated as CASSARDRGYRTEAFF.

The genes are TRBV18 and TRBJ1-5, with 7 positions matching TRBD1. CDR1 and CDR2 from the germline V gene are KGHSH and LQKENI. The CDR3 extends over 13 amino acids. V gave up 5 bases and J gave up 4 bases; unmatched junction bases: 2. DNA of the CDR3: TGTGCCAGCTCAGAACAGGGGAATCAGCCCCAGCATTTT. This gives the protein CASSEQGNQPQHF.

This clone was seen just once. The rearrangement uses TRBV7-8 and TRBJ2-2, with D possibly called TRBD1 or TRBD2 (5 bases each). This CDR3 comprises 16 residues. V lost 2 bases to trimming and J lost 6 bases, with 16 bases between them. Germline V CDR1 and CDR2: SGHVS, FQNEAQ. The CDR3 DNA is TGTGCCAGCAGCTTATATTCCCGGAGAGGGGCCGGGGAGCTGTTTTTT. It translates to CASSLYSRRGAGELFF.

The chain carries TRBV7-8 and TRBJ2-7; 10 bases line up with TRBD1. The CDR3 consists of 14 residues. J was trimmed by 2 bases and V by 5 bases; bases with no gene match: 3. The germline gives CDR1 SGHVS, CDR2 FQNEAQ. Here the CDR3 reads CASSEGTGAYEQYV. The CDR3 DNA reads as TGTGCCAGCAGCGAAGGGACAGGGGCCTACGAGCAGTACGTC.

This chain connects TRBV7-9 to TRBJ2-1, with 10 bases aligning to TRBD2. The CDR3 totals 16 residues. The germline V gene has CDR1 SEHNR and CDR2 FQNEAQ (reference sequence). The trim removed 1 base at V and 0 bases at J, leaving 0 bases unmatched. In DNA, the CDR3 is TGTGCCAGCAGCTTAGTAGCGGGGGGCTCCTACAATGAGCAGTTCTTC. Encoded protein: CASSLVAGGSYNEQFF.

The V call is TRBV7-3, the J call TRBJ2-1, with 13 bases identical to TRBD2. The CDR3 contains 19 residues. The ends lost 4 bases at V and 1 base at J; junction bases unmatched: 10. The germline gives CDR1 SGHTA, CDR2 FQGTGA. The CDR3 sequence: CASSSNGLAGEGSYNEQFF. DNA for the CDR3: TGTGCCAGCAGCTCAAATGGACTAGCGGGAGAGGGGTCCTACAATGAGCAGTTCTTC.

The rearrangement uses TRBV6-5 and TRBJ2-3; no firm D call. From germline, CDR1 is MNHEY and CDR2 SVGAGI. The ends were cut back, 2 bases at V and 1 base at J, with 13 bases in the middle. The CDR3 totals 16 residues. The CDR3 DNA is TGTGCCAGCAGTTACATGTGGGCCGGCGGCACAGATACGCAGTATTTT. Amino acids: CASSYMWAGGTDTQYF.

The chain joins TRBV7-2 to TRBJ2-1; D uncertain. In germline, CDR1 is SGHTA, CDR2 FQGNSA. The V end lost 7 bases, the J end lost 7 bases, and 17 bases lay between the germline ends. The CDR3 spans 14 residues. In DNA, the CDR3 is TGTGCCAGCACCGGAAGAATCGGTTGGAATGAGCAGTTCTTC. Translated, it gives CASTGRIGWNEQFF. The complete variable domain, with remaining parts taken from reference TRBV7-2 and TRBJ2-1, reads GAGVSQSPSNKVTEKGKDVELRCDPISGHTALYWYRQSLGQGLEFLIYFQGNSAPDKSGLPSDRFSAERTGGSVSTLTIQRTQQEDSAVYLCASTGRIGWNEQFFGPGTRLTVL.

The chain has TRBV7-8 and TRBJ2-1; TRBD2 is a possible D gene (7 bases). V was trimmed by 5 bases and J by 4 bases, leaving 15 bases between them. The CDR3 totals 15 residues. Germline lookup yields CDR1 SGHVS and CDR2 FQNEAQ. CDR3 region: CASSRGAVTYNEQFF. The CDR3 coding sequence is TGTGCCAGCAGCCGGGGGGCGGTAACTTACAATGAGCAGTTCTTC.

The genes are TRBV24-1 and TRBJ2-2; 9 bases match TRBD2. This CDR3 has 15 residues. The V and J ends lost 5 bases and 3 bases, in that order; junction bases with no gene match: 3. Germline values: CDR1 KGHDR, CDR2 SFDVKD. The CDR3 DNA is TGTGCCACCAGTGCGAGGACTAGCGACACCGGGGAGCTGTTTTTT. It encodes CATSARTSDTGELFF.

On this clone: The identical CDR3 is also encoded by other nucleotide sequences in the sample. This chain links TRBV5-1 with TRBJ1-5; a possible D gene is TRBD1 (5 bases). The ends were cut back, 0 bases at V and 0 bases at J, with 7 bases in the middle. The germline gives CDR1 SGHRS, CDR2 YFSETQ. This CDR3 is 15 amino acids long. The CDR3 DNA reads TGCGCCAGCAGCTTGGCGGGGGGTAGCAATCAGCCCCAGCATTTT. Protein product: CASSLAGGSNQPQHF.

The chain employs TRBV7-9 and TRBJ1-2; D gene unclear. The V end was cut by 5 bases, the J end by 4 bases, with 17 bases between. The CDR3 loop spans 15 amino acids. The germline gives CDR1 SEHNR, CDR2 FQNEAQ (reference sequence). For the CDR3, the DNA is TGTGCCAGCAGCCTCGGACGGAGCCTGGCCTATGGCTACACCTTC. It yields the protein CASSLGRSLAYGYTF. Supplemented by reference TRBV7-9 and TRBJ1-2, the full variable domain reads DTGVSQNPRHKITKRGQNVTFRCDPISEHNRLYWYRQTLGQGPEFLTYFQNEAQLEKSRLLSDRFSAERPKGSFSTLEIQRTEQGDSAMYLCASSLGRSLAYGYTFGSGTRLTVV.

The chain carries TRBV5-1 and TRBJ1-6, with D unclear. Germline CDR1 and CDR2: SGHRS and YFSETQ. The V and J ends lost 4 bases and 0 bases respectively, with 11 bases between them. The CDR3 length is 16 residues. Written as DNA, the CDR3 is TGCGCCAGCAGCGAGGGCCTGAGCTCCTATAATTCACCCCTCCACTTT. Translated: CASSEGLSSYNSPLHF. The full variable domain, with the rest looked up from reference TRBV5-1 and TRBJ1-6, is KAGVTQTPRYLIKTRGQQVTLSCSPISGHRSVSWYQQTPGQGLQFLFEYFSETQRNKGNFPGRFSGRQFSNSRSEMNVSTLELGDSALYLCASSEGLSSYNSPLHFGNGTRLTVT.

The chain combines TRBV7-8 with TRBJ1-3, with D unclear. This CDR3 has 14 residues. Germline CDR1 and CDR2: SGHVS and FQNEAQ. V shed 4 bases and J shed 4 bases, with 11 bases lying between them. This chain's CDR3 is CASSSSRVGNTIYF. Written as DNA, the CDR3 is TGTGCCAGCAGCTCCTCAAGGGTCGGAAACACCATATATTTT.

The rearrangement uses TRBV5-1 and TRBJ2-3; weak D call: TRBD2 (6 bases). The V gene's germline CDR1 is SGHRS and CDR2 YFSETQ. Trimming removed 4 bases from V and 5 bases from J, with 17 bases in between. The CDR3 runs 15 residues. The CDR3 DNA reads TGCGCCAGCAGCGGTAGCGCCATGGGGGGAGATACGCAGTATTTT. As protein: CASSGSAMGGDTQYF.

CDR3 protein: CASSLTVLYGYTF. The CDR3 coding sequence is TGTGCCAGCAGCTTGACAGTTCTCTATGGCTACACCTTC. The chain uses TRBV11-2 and TRBJ1-2; a possible D gene is TRBD1 (5 bases). The CDR3 contains 13 residues. Germline V CDR1 and CDR2: SGHAT, FQNNGV. Trimming shortened V by 3 bases and J by 4 bases, and 9 bases separated the two germline ends.

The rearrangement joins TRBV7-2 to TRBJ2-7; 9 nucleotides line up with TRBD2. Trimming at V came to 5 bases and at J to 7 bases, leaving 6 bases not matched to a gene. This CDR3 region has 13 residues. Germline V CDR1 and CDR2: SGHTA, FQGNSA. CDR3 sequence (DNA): TGTGCCAGCAGCCCCGTTACTAGCGGGGAGCAGTACGTC. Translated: CASSPVTSGEQYV.

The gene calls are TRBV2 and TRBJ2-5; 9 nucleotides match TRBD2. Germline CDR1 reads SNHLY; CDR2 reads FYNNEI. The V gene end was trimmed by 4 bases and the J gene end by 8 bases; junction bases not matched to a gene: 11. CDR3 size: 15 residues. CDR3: CASSGMAGGPKTQYF. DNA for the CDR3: TGTGCCAGCAGTGGGATGGCGGGGGGGCCGAAAACCCAGTACTTC. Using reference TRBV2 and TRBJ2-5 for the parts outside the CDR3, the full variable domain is EPEVTQTPSHQVTQMGQEVILRCVPISNHLYFYWYRQILGQKVEFLVSFYNNEISEKSEIFDDQFSVERPDGSNFTLKIRSTKLEDSAMYFCASSGMAGGPKTQYFGPGTRLLVL.

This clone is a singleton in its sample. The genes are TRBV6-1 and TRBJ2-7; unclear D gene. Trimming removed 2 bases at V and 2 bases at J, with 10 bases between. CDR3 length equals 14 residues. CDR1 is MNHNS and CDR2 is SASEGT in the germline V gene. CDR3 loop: CASSEFWATYEQYV. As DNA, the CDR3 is TGTGCCAGCAGTGAATTTTGGGCTACCTACGAGCAGTACGTC.

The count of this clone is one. CDR3: CASSLGNRNQPQHF. The CDR3 coding sequence is TGTGCCAGCTCATTAGGGAATCGCAATCAGCCCCAGCATTTT. The chain uses TRBV18 and TRBJ1-5; D remains unclear. Germline loops: CDR1 KGHSH, CDR2 LQKENI. The CDR3 runs 14 residues. The V and J ends lost 5 bases and 2 bases respectively, with 10 bases between them.